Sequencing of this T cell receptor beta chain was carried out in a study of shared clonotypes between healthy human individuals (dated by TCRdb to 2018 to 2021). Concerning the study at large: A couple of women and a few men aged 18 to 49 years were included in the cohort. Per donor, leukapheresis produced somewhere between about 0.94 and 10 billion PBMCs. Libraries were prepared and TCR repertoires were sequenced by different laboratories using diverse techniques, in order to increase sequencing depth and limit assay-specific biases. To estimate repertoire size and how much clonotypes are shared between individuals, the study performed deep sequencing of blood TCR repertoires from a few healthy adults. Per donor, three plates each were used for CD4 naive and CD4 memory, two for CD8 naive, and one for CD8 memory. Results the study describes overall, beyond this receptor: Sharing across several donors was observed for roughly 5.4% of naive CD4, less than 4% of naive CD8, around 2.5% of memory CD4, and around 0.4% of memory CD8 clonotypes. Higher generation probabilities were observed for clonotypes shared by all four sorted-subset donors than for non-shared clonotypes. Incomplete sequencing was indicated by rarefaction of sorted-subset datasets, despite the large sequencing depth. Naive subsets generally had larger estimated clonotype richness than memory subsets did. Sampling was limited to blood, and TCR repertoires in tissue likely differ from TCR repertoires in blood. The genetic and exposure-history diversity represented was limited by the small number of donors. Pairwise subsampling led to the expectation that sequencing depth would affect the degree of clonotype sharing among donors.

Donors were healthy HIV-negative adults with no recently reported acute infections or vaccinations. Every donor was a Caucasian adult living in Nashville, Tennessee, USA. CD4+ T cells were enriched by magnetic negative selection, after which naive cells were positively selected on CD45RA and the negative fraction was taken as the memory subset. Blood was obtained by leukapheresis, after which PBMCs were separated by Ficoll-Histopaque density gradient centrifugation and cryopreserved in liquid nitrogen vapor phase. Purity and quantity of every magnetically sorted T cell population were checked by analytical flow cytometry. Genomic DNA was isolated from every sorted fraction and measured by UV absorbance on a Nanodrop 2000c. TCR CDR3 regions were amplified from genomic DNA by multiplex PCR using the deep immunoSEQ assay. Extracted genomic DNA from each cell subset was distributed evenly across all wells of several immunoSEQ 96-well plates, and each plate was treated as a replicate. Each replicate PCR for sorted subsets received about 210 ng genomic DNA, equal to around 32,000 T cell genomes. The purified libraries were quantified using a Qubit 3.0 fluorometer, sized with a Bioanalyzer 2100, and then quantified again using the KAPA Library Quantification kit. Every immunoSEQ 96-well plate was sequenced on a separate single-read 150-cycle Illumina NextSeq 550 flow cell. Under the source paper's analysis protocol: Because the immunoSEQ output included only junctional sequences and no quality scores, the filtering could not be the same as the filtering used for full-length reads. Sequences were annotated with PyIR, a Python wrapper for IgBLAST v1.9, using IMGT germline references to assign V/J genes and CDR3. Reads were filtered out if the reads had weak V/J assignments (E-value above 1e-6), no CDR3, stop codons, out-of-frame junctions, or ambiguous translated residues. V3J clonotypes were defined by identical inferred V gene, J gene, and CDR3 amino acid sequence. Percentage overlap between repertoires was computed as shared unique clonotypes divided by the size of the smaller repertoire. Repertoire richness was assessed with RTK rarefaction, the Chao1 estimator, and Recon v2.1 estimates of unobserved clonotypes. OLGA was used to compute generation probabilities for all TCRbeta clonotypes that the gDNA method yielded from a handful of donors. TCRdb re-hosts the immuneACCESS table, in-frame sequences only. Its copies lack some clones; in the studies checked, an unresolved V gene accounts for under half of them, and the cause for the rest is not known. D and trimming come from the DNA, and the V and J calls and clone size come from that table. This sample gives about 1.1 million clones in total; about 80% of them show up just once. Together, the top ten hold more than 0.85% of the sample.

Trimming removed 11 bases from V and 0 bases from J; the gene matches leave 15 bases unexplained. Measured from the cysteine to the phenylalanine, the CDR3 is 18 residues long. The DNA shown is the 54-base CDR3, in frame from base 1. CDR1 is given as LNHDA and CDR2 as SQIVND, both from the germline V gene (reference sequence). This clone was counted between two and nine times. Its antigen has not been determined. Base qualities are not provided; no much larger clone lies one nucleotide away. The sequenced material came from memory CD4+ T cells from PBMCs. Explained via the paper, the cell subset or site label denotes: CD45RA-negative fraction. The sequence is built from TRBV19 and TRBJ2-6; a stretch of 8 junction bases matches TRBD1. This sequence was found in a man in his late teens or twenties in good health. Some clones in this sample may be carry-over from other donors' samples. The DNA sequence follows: TGTGCCCGTCCACGGGGGACAGGAACCGACTCTGGGGCCAACGTCCTGACTTTC. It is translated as CARPRGTGTDSGANVLTF.